This record looks at one T cell receptor (beta chain) sequence and its context. The target antigen is unknown. This CDR3 is 17 amino acids long. Between the trimmed V and J ends, which lost 0 bases and 3 bases, there was a span of 16 bases. Per the germline V gene, CDR1 is SGHKS and CDR2 is YYEKEE (reference sequence). This sample stems from a study of cytomegalovirus exposure and HLA in healthy donors. Findings and caveats of the study: Later examination showed HLA-associated TCR beta chains had greater clonal expansion than equally common others.

The PCR made use of 60 Vbeta and 13 Jbeta primers. Sequencing was performed with immunoSEQ multiplex PCR; in TCRdb, only in-frame clones are kept and a portion is missing. Of 35,000 to 40,000 clones in the sample, roughly 67% are singletons; the top ten hold more than 15%. This clonotype was sampled from a man aged 50-60 years in good health and CMV-seropositive. The chain uses TRBV5-5 and TRBJ1-5; possibly TRBD1 for D (5 bases). The sequenced material came from PBMCs. This CDR3 reads CASSLGPRGGDNQPQHF. The CDR3 DNA sequence: TGTGCCAGCAGCTTGGGGCCCCGGGGGGGGGACAATCAGCCCCAGCATTTT.